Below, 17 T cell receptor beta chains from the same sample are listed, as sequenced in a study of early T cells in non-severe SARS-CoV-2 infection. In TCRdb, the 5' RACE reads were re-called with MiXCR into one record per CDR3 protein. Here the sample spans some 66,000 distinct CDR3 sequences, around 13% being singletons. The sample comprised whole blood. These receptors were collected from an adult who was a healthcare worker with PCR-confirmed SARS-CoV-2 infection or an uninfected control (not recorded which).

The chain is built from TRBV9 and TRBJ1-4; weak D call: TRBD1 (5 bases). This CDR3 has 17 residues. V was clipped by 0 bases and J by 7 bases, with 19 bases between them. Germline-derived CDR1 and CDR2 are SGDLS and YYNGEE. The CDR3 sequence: CASSVAAGAAGGEKLFF. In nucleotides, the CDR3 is TGTGCCAGCAGCGTAGCGGCAGGAGCTGCTGGGGGTGAAAAACTGTTTTTT. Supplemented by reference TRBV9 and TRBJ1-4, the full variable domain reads DSGVTQTPKHLITATGQRVTLRCSPRSGDLSVYWYQQSLDQGLQFLIQYYNGEERAKGNILERFSAQQFPDLHSELNLSSLELGDSALYFCASSVAAGAAGGEKLFFGSGTQLSVL.

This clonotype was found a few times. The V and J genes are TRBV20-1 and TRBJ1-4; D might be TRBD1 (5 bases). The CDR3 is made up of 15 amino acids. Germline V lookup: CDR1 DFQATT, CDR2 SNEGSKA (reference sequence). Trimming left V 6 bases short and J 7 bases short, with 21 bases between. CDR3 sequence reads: CSASEFGAGIEKLFF. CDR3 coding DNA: TGCAGTGCCAGTGAATTCGGGGCTGGGATTGAAAAACTGTTTTTT.

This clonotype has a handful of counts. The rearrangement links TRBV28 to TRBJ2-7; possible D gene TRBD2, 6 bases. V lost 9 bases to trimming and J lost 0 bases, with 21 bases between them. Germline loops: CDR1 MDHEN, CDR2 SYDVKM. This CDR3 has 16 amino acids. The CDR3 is CASRVYRGLSSYEQYF. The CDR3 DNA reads TGTGCCAGTAGGGTGTATAGGGGACTGAGCTCCTACGAGCAGTACTTC.

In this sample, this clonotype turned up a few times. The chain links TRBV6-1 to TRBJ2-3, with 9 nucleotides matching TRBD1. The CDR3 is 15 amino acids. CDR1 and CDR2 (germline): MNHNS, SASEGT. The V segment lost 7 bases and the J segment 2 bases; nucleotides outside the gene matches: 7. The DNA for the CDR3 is TGTGCCAGCAAGTTAGGACAGGGGATCACAGATACGCAGTATTTT. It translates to CASKLGQGITDTQYF.

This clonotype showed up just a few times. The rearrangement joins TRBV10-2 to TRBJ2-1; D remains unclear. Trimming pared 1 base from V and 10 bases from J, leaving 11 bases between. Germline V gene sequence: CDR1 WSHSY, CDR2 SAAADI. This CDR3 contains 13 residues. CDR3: CASSEYDSREQFF. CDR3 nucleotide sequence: TGCGCCAGCAGTGAGTATGATAGCCGGGAGCAGTTCTTC.

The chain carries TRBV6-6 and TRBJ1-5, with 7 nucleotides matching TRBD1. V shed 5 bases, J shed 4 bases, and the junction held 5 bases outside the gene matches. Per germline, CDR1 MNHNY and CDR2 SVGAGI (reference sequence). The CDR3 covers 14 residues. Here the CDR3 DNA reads TGTGCCAGCAGTCTTCTCAGGGGGAATCAGCCCCAGCATTTT. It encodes CASSLLRGNQPQHF.

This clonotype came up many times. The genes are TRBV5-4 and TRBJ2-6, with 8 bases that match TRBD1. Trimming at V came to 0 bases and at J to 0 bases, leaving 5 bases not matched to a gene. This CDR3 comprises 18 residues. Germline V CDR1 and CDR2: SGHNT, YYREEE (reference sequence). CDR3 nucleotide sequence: TGTGCCAGCAGCTTGGGACAGGGGATAGTCTCTGGGGCCAACGTCCTGACTTTC. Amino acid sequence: CASSLGQGIVSGANVLTF. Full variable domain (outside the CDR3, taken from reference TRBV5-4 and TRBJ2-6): ETGVTQSPTHLIKTRGQQVTLRCSSQSGHNTVSWYQQALGQGPQFIFQYYREEENGRGNFPPRFSGLQFPNYSSELNVNALELDDSALYLCASSLGQGIVSGANVLTFGAGSRLTVL.

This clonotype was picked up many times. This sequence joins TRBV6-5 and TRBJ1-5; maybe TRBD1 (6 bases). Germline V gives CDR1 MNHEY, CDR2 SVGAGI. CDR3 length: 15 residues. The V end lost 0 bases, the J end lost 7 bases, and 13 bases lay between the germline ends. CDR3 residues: CASSYSRTALQPQHF. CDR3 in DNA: TGTGCCAGCAGTTACTCAAGGACAGCACTCCAGCCCCAGCATTTT.

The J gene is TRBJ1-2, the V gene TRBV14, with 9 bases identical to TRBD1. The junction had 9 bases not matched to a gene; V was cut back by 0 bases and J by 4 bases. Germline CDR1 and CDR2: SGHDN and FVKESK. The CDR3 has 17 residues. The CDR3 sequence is CASSQDWTGAQGYGYTF. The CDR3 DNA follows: TGTGCCAGCAGCCAAGATTGGACAGGGGCGCAGGGCTATGGCTACACCTTC.

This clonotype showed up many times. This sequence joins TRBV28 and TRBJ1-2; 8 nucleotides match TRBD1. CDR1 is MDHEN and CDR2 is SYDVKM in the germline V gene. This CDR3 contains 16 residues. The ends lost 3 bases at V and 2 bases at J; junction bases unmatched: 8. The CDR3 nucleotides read TGTGCCAGCAGTTTTCGATACAGGGGGGCAAACTATGGCTACACCTTC. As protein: CASSFRYRGANYGYTF.

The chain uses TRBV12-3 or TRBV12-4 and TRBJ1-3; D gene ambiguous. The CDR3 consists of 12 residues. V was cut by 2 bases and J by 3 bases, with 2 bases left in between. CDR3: CASSLSGNTIYF. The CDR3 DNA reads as TGTGCCAGCAGTTTAAGTGGAAACACCATATATTTT.

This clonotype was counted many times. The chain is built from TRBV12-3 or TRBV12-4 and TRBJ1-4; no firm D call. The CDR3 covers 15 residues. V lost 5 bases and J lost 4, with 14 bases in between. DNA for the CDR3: TGTGCCAGCAGTCCGCGGAGGAGTTATAATGAAAAACTGTTTTTT. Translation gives CASSPRRSYNEKLFF.

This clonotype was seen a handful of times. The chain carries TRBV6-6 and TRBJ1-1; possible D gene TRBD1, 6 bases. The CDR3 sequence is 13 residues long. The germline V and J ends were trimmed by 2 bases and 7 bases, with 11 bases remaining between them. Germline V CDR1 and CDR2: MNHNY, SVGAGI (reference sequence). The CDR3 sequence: CASSYHTQGEAFF. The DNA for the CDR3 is TGTGCCAGCAGTTACCACACACAGGGTGAAGCTTTCTTT.

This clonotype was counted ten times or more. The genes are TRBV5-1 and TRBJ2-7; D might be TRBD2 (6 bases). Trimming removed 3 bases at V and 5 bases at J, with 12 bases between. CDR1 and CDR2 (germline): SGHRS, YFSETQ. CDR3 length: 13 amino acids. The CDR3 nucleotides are TGCGCCAGCAGCTCGGGACTCCTGGACGAGCAGTACTTC. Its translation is CASSSGLLDEQYF.

The chain's CDR3 is CASSATVNTEAFF. The CDR3 DNA follows: TGTGCCAGCAGTGCGACCGTGAACACTGAAGCTTTCTTT. The rearrangement joins TRBV6-1 to TRBJ1-1; D remains ambiguous. The CDR3 has 13 amino acids. V gave up 4 bases and J gave up 0 bases, with 6 bases separating them. Germline CDR1 MNHNS, CDR2 SASEGT.

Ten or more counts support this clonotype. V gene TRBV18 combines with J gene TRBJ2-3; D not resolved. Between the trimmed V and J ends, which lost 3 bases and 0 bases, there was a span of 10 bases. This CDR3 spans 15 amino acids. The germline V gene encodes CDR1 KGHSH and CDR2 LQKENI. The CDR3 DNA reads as TGTGCCAGCTCACCGTTGGCGGACAGCACAGATACGCAGTATTTT. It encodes CASSPLADSTDTQYF.

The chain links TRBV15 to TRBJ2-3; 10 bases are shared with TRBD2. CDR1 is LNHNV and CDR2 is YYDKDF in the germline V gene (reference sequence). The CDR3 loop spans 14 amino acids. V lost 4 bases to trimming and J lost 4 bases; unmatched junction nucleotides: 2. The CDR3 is CATSKRGGADTQYF. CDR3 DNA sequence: TGTGCCACCAGCAAGCGGGGGGGTGCAGATACGCAGTATTTT.